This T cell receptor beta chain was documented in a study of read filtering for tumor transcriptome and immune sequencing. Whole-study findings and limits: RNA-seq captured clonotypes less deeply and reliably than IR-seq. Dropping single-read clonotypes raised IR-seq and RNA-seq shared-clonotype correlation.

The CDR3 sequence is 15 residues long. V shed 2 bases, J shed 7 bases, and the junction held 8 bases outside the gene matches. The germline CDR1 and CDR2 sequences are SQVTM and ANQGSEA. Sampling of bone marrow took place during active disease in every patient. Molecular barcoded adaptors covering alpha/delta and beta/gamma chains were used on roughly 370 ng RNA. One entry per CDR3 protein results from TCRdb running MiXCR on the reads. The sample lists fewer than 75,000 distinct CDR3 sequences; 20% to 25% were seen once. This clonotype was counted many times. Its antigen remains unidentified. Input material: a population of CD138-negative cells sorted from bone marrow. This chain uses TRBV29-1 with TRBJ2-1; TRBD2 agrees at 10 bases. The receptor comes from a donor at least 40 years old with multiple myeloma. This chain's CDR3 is CSVELSLAGWNEQFF. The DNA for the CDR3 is TGCAGCGTTGAATTATCACTAGCGGGGTGGAATGAGCAGTTCTTC.